This TCR beta chain was obtained from a study of molecular identifiers for immune sequencing clone quantification. The study, taken as a whole, reports: Effector cells kept over 98% of their molecules in clones above 20 RNA copies, while naive cells kept under 1% there. Barcodes shared by identical TCR molecules could lead to underestimated sizes of highly expanded clones.

The CDR3 has 19 amino acids. V dropped 3 bases and J dropped 1; count of bases not matched to a gene: 15. Germline CDR1 and CDR2: DFQATT and SNEGSKA (reference sequence). This clonotype has a handful of counts. Its target is unknown. Libraries of bulk TCR were made by previously described methods (with listed TCR primers). TCRdb re-called the PCR reads with MiXCR, one entry per CDR3 protein. The sample lists some 100,000 distinct CDR3 sequences, about 20% seen once, with roughly 0.89% in the top ten. The receptor was derived from a human donor in good health. Some libraries in this study had Jurkat cell RNA spiked in. The genes are TRBV20-1 and TRBJ2-2; 9 bases are shared with TRBD1. The specimen sequenced was naive CD8+ T cells from blood, with Jurkat cell RNA spiked in. Noted subset: FACS-sorted CD8+CD4-CCR7+CD45RA+ naive T cells. The CDR3 spells CSARSSTDRGKKNTGELFF. In DNA, the CDR3 is TGCAGTGCTAGGTCGAGTACGGACAGGGGCAAAAAGAACACCGGGGAGCTGTTTTTT.